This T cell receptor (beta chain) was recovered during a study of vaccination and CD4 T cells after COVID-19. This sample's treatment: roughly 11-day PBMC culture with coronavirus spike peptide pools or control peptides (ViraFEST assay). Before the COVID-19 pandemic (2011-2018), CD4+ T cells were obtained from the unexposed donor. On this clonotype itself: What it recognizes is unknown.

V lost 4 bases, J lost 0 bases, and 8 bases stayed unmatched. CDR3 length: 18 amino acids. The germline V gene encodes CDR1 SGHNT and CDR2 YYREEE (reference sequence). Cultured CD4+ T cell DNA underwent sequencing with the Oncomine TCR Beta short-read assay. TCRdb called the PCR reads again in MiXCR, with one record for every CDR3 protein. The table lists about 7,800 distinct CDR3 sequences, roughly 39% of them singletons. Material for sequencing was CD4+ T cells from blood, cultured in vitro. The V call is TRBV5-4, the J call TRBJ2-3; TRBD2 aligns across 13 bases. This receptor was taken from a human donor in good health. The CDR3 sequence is CASSVGLAGSSSTDTQYF. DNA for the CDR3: TGTGCCAGCAGCGTGGGACTAGCGGGGTCGTCTAGCACAGATACGCAGTATTTT.